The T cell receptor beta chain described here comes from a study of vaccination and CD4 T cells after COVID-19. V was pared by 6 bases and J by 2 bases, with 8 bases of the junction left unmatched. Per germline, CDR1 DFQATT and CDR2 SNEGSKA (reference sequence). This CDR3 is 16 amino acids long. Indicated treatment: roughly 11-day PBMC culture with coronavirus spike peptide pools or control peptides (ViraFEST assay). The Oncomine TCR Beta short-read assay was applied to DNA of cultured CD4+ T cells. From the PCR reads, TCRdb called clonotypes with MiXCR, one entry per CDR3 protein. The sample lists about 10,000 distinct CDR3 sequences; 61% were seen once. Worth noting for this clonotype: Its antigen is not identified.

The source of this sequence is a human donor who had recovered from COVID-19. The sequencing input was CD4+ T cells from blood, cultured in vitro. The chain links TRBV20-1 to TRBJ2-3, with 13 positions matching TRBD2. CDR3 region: CSAPGTSGTYTDTQYF. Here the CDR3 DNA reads TGCAGTGCGCCAGGGACTAGCGGGACGTACACAGATACGCAGTATTTT.